This entry describes one TCR beta chain. Its antigen specificity is not known. It has no much larger one-base neighbor in the sample; base qualities were not kept. This sample is part of a study of blood T cell repertoires in COVID-19 (dated by TCRdb to about 2020). Concerning the study at large: The collaborator samples originated in the United States, Italy and Spain and spanned the acute and convalescent phases of COVID-19. The prospective study material was composed of cDNA or gDNA derived from T cells, B-cell-depleted T cells, or PBMCs. The dataset comprised deeply sampled blood TCRbeta repertoires from subjects exposed to, actively infected with, or recovered from COVID-19. A freely available public database, intended as a resource for researchers studying the immune response to SARS-CoV-2, is where the repertoires were released. Samples were obtained from the ongoing ImmuneRACE study (first 160 participants) and from roughly 1,300 subjects provided by 6 global collaborators. The sample metadata nearly always contained a de-identified subject ID, COVID-19 status, age in years and sex. HLA class I and class II types, where available, came from metadata supplied by the sample provider rather than from assay-based typing.

Taken from the germline V gene (reference sequence), the CDR1 and CDR2 loops are MNHNY and SVGAGI. The CDR3 sequence holds 14 residues, the cysteine and phenylalanine included. Only the CDR3 region is kept as DNA, spanning 42 bases read in frame from base 1. Trimming at the junction amounts to 0 bases on V and 2 bases on J, and the germline ends lie 7 bases apart. Study-wide findings and limitations: The amount of clinical and demographic metadata varied by source and participant and was provided uncurated.

TCRbeta CDR3 regions were amplified from genomic DNA by means of the immunoSEQ Assay, a bias-controlled multiplex PCR. Per the source publication's procedure: Within the assay, amplification of reference gene primers was used to estimate how many nucleated cells each sample contained. To quantify the absolute abundance of each unique TCRbeta CDR3 rearrangement, sequence reads were collapsed and filtered. For each sample, productive Simpson clonality was calculated as the square root of Simpson's diversity index across productive rearrangements. The source is immuneACCESS, and TCRdb retained only in-frame sequences with V and J called. Part of the clones is not carried over; for the studies checked, unresolved V genes explain less than half of this, and the remainder is unexplained. For V, J and clone size, that table is used; D and trimming come from the DNA. This sample gives roughly 300,000 clones in total; around 89% of them show up just once. Together, the top ten hold nearly 6.5% of the sample.

Samples from volunteer blood donors who had recovered from COVID-19 were contributed by a second Seattle source. Whole blood was collected in K2EDTA tubes by collaborating institutions according to the institutions' own protocols. Collaborator samples were shipped for TCRbeta analysis as frozen whole blood, isolated PBMCs, or DNA extracted from either sample type. Here the chain combines TRBV6-6 and TRBJ1-2; possibly the D gene is TRBD1, per 5 matching bases. The TCR comes from a young man who had recovered from COVID-19. Sequencing input: peripheral blood. The sequenced DNA: TGTGCCAGCAGTTACTCACCAGGGAACTATGGCTACACCTTC. It encodes CASSYSPGNYGYTF.